This TCR beta chain was obtained from a study of T cells after posttransplantation cyclophosphamide. Study observations and caveats: Donor-recipient repertoire similarity was low at 1-2 months, rising over year one. TRB clonality was highly associated with recipient CMV seropositivity and reactivation. Skin or GI-infiltrating T cells shared few TRB sequences with blood.

CDR3 length equals 16 residues. The germline V gene has CDR1 SEHNR and CDR2 FQNEAQ (reference sequence). Trimming left V 4 bases short and J 1 base short, with 16 bases between. At least ten counts were recorded for this clone. The antigen is undetermined. This related bone marrow graft donor gave peripheral blood on the day of marrow donation. Profiling relied on immunoSEQ multiplex PCR, and the TCRdb table lists in-frame clones only, not all of them. The sample has 40,000 or so clones, none seen only once. Sequences were obtained from PBMCs. The chain is built from TRBV7-9 and TRBJ1-1; D remains unclear. This sequence was found in a man aged 25 to 40 in good health and a related stem cell transplant donor. The CDR3 bases are TGTGCCAGCAGCTCCCTGCAGAGAGGGCCGAACACTGAAGCTTTCTTT. Residues: CASSSLQRGPNTEAFF.